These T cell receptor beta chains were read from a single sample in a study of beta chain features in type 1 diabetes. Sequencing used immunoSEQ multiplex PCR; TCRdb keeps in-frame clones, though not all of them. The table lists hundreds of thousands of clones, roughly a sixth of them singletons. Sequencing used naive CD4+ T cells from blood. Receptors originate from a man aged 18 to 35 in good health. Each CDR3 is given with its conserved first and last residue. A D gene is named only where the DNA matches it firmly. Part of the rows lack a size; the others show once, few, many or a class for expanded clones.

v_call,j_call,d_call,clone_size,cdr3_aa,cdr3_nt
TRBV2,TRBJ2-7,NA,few,CASSGVGYEQYF,TGTGCCAGCAGTGGGGTTGGGTACGAGCAGTACTTC
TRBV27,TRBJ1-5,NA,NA,CASSRTGNQPQHF,TGTGCCAGCAGCCGGACCGGGAATCAGCCCCAGCATTTT
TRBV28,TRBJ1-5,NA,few,CASSLYGGLGQPQHF,TGTGCCAGCAGTTTATACGGGGGGCTGGGTCAGCCCCAGCATTTT
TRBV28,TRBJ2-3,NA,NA,CAIRGPSSTDTQYF,TGTGCCATCCGCGGTCCTTCTAGCACAGATACGCAGTATTTT
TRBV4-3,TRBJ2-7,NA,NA,CASSQEEGHEQYF,TGCGCCAGCAGCCAAGAAGAGGGCCACGAGCAGTACTTC
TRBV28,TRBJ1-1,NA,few,CASSFMSQWNTEAFF,TGTGCCAGCAGTTTCATGTCCCAATGGAACACTGAAGCTTTCTTT
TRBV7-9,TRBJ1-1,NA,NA,CASSFAGPGIPFF,TGTGCCAGCAGCTTTGCTGGTCCGGGAATCCCTTTCTTT
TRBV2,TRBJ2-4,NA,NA,CASSEVWQSLAKNIQYF,TGTGCCAGCAGTGAAGTCTGGCAGTCCTTAGCCAAAAACATTCAGTACTTC
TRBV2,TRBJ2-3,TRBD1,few,CASSTTGGTDTQYF,TGTGCCAGCAGCACGACAGGGGGCACAGATACGCAGTATTTT
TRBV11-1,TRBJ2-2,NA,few,CASSSYSSNTGELFF,TGTGCCAGCAGCTCATACAGCTCGAACACCGGGGAGCTGTTTTTT
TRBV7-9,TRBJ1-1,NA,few,CASSQQGLNTEAFF,TGTGCCAGCAGCCAACAGGGACTGAACACTGAAGCTTTCTTT
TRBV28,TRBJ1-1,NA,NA,CASSLTHGTNEAFF,TGTGCCAGCAGTTTAACCCACGGGACTAATGAAGCTTTCTTT
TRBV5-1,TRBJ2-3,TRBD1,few,CASSLLTGSSTDTQYF,TGCGCCAGCAGCTTGCTGACAGGGTCAAGCACAGATACGCAGTATTTT
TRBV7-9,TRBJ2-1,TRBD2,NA,CASSLEASGSHNEQFF,TGTGCCAGCAGCTTAGAAGCTAGCGGGAGCCACAATGAGCAGTTCTTC
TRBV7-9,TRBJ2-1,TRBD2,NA,CASSPQGAGGSNEQFF,TGTGCCAGCAGCCCCCAGGGAGCGGGAGGCAGCAATGAGCAGTTCTTC
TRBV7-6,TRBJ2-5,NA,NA,CASSSWDGQETQYF,TGTGCCAGCAGCTCCTGGGACGGTCAAGAGACCCAGTACTTC
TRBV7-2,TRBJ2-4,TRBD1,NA,CASSLLGQVYKNIQYF,TGTGCCAGCAGCTTACTGGGACAGGTTTACAAAAACATTCAGTACTTC